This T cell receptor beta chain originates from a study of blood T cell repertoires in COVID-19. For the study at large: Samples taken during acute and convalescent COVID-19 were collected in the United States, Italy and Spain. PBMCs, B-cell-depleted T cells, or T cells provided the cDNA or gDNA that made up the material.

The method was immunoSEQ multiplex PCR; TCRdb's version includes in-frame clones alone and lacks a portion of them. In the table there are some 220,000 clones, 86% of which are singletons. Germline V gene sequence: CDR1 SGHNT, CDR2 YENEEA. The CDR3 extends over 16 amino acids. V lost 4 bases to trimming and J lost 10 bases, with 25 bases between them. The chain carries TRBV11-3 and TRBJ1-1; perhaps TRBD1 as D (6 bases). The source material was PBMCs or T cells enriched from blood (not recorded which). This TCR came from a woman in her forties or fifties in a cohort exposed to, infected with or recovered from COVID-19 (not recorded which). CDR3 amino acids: CASSWGWDTRPRGAFF. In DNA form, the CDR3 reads TGTGCCAGCAGCTGGGGCTGGGACACCCGACCTCGGGGAGCTTTCTTT.